These 23 T cell receptor beta chains share one sample of origin, sequenced in a study of T-cell reconstitution after alpha-beta-depleted transplantation in children. Unique molecular identifiers were used in preparing the TCRbeta library. TCRdb passed the PCR reads through MiXCR, listing each CDR3 protein once. This table holds 350,000 to 400,000 distinct CDR3 sequences, 20% found once. The specimen was PBMCs from the stem cell graft donor, collected from the stem cell graft. These receptors were taken from a human donor who donated a stem cell graft to a child with acute myeloid leukemia.

This clonotype was recorded at least ten times. The chain combines TRBV10-3 with TRBJ2-1; D is possibly TRBD1 (5 bases). There are 14 residues in the CDR3. The germline V gene encodes CDR1 ENHRY and CDR2 SYGVKD. V lost 7 bases and J lost 0, with 10 bases in between. This CDR3 is CAIKGAGSYNEQFF. CDR3 coding DNA: TGTGCCATCAAAGGGGCAGGCTCCTACAATGAGCAGTTCTTC.

This clonotype was counted ten times or more. This CDR3 is CSARDRHEQFF. The CDR3 DNA reads TGCAGTGCTAGAGATCGCCATGAGCAGTTCTTC. V gene TRBV20-1 combines with J gene TRBJ2-1; no firm D call. V dropped 0 bases and J dropped 8 bases, with 5 bases sitting between them. Per the germline V gene, CDR1 is DFQATT and CDR2 is SNEGSKA (reference sequence). The CDR3 totals 11 residues.

The rearrangement links TRBV7-9 to TRBJ1-1, with a tentative D call TRBD1 (6 bases). Germline CDR1 and CDR2: SEHNR and FQNEAQ (reference sequence). V was clipped by 1 base and J by 4 bases, with 13 bases between them. The CDR3 runs to 15 residues. The DNA for the CDR3 is TGTGCCAGCAGCTTAGTGGTCAGGGGTGGCACTGAAGCTTTCTTT. This translates into CASSLVVRGGTEAFF.

This clonotype was recorded a few times. The CDR3 loop is CASSSLSGRAFEQYF. CDR3 sequence (DNA): TGTGCCAGCAGTTCCCTTAGCGGGAGGGCCTTCGAGCAGTACTTC. This chain connects TRBV27 to TRBJ2-7, with 11 bases that match TRBD2. This CDR3 comprises 15 residues. Looked up from germline, CDR1 is MNHEY and CDR2 is SMNVEV (reference sequence). V lost 4 bases and J lost 6; bases outside the gene matches: 8.

This clonotype was observed at least ten times. The CDR3 protein is CASTSGSSSLYEQYF. The DNA of the CDR3 is TGTGCCAGCACCAGTGGTTCCTCTTCCCTCTACGAGCAGTACTTC. The chain employs TRBV28 and TRBJ2-7; D gene unclear. V gave up 7 bases and J gave up 3 bases, with 19 bases separating them. Per germline, CDR1 MDHEN and CDR2 SYDVKM. CDR3 length equals 15 residues.

The J gene is TRBJ2-7, the V gene TRBV28; 8 nucleotides line up with TRBD2. J gave up 0 bases and V 7 bases, and 17 bases lay outside the gene matches. The germline V gene encodes CDR1 MDHEN and CDR2 SYDVKM. The CDR3 has 18 residues. Here the CDR3 reads CASTSPGLGGMRSYEQYF. The CDR3 DNA reads TGTGCCAGCACCTCGCCGGGACTAGGTGGAATGCGCTCCTACGAGCAGTACTTC.

This clonotype showed up just a few times. Germline and junction disagree at one end, which may indicate a read error. The V and J genes are TRBV11-2 and TRBJ2-5; TRBD2 is a possible D gene (7 bases). There are 17 residues in the CDR3. Germline V lookup: CDR1 SGHAT, CDR2 FQNNGV. The CDR3 DNA reads as TGTGCCAGCAACTTAGAGTCTGGACTAGTGCAGGGGGAGACCCAGTACTTC. Protein sequence: CASNLESGLVQGETQYF. The full variable domain, completed using reference TRBV11-2 and TRBJ2-5, is EAGVAQSPRYKIIEKRQSVAFWCNPISGHATLYWYQQILGQGPKLLIQFQNNGVVDDSQLPKDRFSAERLKGVDSTLKIQPAKLEDSAVYLCASNLESGLVQGETQYFGPGTRLLVL.

V gene TRBV4-1 combines with J gene TRBJ1-1, with D hard to call. Germline V gives CDR1 MGHRA, CDR2 YSYEKL. V was shortened by 0 bases and J by 5 bases, with 13 bases between the two germline ends. The CDR3 consists of 15 residues. As DNA, the CDR3 is TGCGCCAGCAGCCAAGATCCAGACCCATGGACTGAAGCTTTCTTT. Its translation: CASSQDPDPWTEAFF.

This clonotype was observed many times. This chain links TRBV7-6 with TRBJ2-7; tentative D call: TRBD1 (5 bases). Looked up from germline, CDR1 is SGHVS and CDR2 is FNYEAQ. V lost 1 base to trimming and J lost 0 bases, with 16 bases between them. This CDR3 is built from 17 residues. In DNA form, the CDR3 reads TGTGCCAGCAGCTTAGGCCGCAACGACAGATCCTCCTACGAGCAGTACTTC. It specifies CASSLGRNDRSSYEQYF.

This clonotype was detected many times. The V call is TRBV27, the J call TRBJ1-4, with D unresolved. Trimming left V 8 bases short and J 7 bases short, with 20 bases between. The CDR3 sequence is 15 residues long. Germline CDR1 is MNHEY and CDR2 is SMNVEV (reference sequence). CDR3 protein: CASGLYGKIGEKLFF. The DNA for the CDR3 is TGTGCCAGCGGCCTCTACGGAAAGATAGGTGAAAAACTGTTTTTT.

This clonotype has more than one count but fewer than ten. The chain combines TRBV12-3 or TRBV12-4 with TRBJ1-5; a possible D gene is TRBD1 (6 bases). The CDR3 contains 17 residues. The V gene lost 5 bases and the J gene lost 0 bases, with 17 bases spanning the gap. The chain's CDR3 is CASSPGQKYYSNQPQHF. Written as DNA, the CDR3 is TGTGCCAGCAGTCCTGGACAGAAGTACTATAGCAATCAGCCCCAGCATTTT.

This clonotype was seen a handful of times. The chain joins TRBV20-1 to TRBJ1-6; maybe TRBD1 (5 bases). This CDR3 contains 15 residues. V lost 1 base to trimming and J lost 0 bases, with 7 bases between them. Looked up from germline, CDR1 is DFQATT and CDR2 is SNEGSKA (reference sequence). In nucleotides, the CDR3 is TGCAGTGCTAGAGGGGGCAGCTCCTATAATTCACCCCTCCACTTT. Its translation: CSARGGSSYNSPLHF.

This clonotype has at least ten counts. The chain is built from TRBV12-3 or TRBV12-4 and TRBJ2-7, with 10 bases lining up with TRBD2. V lost 3 bases, J lost 3 bases, and 5 bases stayed unmatched. The CDR3 consists of 15 residues. The CDR3 region has the DNA TGTGCCAGCAGTTTTGGGCCTAGCGGGAGCTACGAGCAGTACTTC. This codes for CASSFGPSGSYEQYF.

This clonotype appeared a few times. The chain links TRBV15 to TRBJ2-1; D is unclear. The CDR3 runs to 12 residues. Germline V gene data show CDR1 as LNHNV and CDR2 as YYDKDF (reference sequence). V lost 5 bases to trimming and J lost 2 bases, with 4 bases between them. The CDR3 nucleotides read TGTGCCACCAGCGTCCCCTACAATGAGCAGTTCTTC. Residues: CATSVPYNEQFF.

This clonotype was recorded at least ten times. The rearrangement links TRBV6-4 to TRBJ2-1, with D unclear. Germline CDR1 and CDR2: MRHNA and SNTAGT. CDR3 length: 13 residues. V dropped 0 bases and J dropped 9 bases, with 9 bases sitting between them. The CDR3 region has the DNA TGTGCCAGCAGTGACTCGTCGCGGAGTGAGCAGTTCTTC. This sequence encodes CASSDSSRSEQFF.

This clonotype was observed a handful of times. This chain joins TRBV6-5 and TRBJ1-1; possibly TRBD1 for D (5 bases). V gave up 0 bases and J gave up 8 bases, with 22 bases separating them. The CDR3 loop spans 17 amino acids. Looked up from germline, CDR1 is MNHEY and CDR2 is SVGAGI. The CDR3 loop reads CASSYSIGQKITYEAFF. As DNA, the CDR3 is TGTGCCAGCAGTTACTCGATTGGACAAAAAATCACCTACGAAGCTTTCTTT.

This clonotype has at least ten counts. The V gene is TRBV27, the J gene TRBJ2-7; 7 nucleotides align to TRBD1. Trimming at V came to 4 bases and at J to 0 bases, leaving 0 bases not matched to a gene. The V gene's germline CDR1 is MNHEY and CDR2 SMNVEV (reference sequence). There are 13 residues in the CDR3. The CDR3: CASSWDSSYEQYF. CDR3 DNA sequence: TGTGCCAGCAGTTGGGACAGCTCCTACGAGCAGTACTTC.

The table lists this clonotype with many counts. The genes are TRBV29-1 and TRBJ1-1; D call uncertain. The CDR3 length is 11 residues. V lost 2 bases and J lost 6, with 7 bases in between. Germline CDR1 is SQVTM and CDR2 is ANQGSEA. The CDR3 region is CSVEYLAEAFF. CDR3 sequence (DNA): TGCAGCGTTGAATACTTGGCTGAAGCTTTCTTT.

This clonotype was counted only a few times. The chain recombines TRBV12-3 or TRBV12-4 with TRBJ2-2, with 9 bases identical to TRBD1. Trimming took 2 bases from V and 8 from J; bases not matched to a gene: 3. This CDR3 comprises 14 residues. The CDR3 region has the DNA TGTGCCAGCAGTTTATGGGACAGGGTGGGGGAGCTGTTTTTT. The encoded protein is CASSLWDRVGELFF.

This chain uses TRBV7-8 with TRBJ2-7; 11 bases agree with TRBD2. The germline gives CDR1 SGHVS, CDR2 FQNEAQ. CDR3 length equals 16 residues. The V gene end was trimmed by 2 bases and the J gene end by 4 bases; junction bases not matched to a gene: 7. Here the CDR3 reads CASSLSKTSGTYEQYF. CDR3 DNA: TGTGCCAGCAGCTTATCCAAGACTAGCGGGACTTACGAGCAGTACTTC.

The V gene is TRBV18, the J gene TRBJ2-7, with TRBD1 identical over 8 bases. The ends lost 3 bases at V and 3 bases at J; junction bases unmatched: 7. The CDR3 totals 15 residues. The germline V gene encodes CDR1 KGHSH and CDR2 LQKENI. This CDR3 reads CASSPGQVNSYEQYF. In nucleotides, the CDR3 is TGTGCCAGCTCACCGGGACAGGTCAATAGCTACGAGCAGTACTTC.

This chain joins TRBV6-1 and TRBJ2-3; D is possibly TRBD2 (6 bases). Germline V gene lookup returns CDR1 MNHNS and CDR2 SASEGT. CDR3 length: 16 amino acids. V lost 1 base to trimming and J lost 1 base, with 12 bases between them. CDR3: CASSEGVAVRTDTQYF. CDR3 bases: TGTGCCAGCAGTGAAGGGGTAGCGGTGCGCACAGATACGCAGTATTTT.

The rearrangement uses TRBV12-3 or TRBV12-4 and TRBJ2-7; 14 positions agree with TRBD2. The V segment lost 5 bases and the J segment 2 bases; nucleotides outside the gene matches: 8. The CDR3 runs to 17 residues. The CDR3 DNA reads TGTGCCAGCAGTAAGGGACTAGCGGGAGCACCTACCTACGAGCAGTACTTC. Residues: CASSKGLAGAPTYEQYF.